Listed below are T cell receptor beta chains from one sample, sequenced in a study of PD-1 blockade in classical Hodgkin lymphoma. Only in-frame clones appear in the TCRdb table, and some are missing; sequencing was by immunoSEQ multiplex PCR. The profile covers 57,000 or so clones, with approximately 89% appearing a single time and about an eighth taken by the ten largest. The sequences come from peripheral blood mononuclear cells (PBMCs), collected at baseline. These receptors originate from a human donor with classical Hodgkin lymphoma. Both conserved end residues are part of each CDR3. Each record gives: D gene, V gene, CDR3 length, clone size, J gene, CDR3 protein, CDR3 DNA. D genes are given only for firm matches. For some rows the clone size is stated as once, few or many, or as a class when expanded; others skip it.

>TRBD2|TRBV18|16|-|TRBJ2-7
CASSSREGIKLYEQYF
TGTGCCAGCTCATCGCGGGAGGGAATAAAACTCTACGAGCAGTACTTC
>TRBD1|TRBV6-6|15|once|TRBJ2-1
CASRGAGQGHNEQFF
TGTGCCAGCAGGGGTGCGGGACAGGGACACAATGAGCAGTTCTTC
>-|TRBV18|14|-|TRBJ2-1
CASSLDAGWGEQFF
TGTGCCAGCTCACTTGATGCAGGGTGGGGTGAGCAGTTCTTC
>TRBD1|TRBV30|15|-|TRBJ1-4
CAWSLGGAGREKLFF
TGTGCCTGGAGCTTAGGGGGCGCGGGGCGTGAAAAACTGTTTTTT
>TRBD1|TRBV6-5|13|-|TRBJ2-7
CASSRQGSYEQYF
TGTGCCAGCAGTCGACAGGGATCCTATGAGCAGTACTTC
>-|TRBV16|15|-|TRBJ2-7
CASSPSGGGAHEQYF
TGTGCCAGCAGCCCGTCGGGAGGGGGCGCTCACGAGCAGTACTTC
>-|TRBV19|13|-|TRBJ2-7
CASSNAENYEQYF
TGTGCCAGTAGTAATGCAGAGAACTACGAGCAGTACTTC
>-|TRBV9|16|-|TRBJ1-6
CASSVEKAFGGSPLHF
TGTGCCAGCAGCGTAGAAAAAGCCTTCGGGGGCTCACCCCTCCACTTT
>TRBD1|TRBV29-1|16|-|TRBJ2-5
CSVTGGLSGYQETQYF
TGCAGCGTAACAGGGGGCCTTAGCGGGTACCAAGAGACCCAGTACTTC
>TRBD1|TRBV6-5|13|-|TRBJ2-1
CASSNPPDRGKFF
TGTGCCAGCAGTAACCCTCCCGACAGGGGAAAGTTCTTC
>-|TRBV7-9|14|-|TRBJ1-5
CASSLRGAGQPQHF
TGTGCCAGCAGCTTAAGGGGCGCCGGGCAGCCCCAGCATTTT
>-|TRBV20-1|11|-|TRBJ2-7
CSAREVDEQYF
TGCAGTGCTAGAGAGGTGGACGAGCAGTACTTC
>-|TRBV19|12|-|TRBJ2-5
CASSIDTETQYF
TGTGCCAGTAGTATAGATACAGAGACCCAGTACTTC
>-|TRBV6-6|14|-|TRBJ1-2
CASSQESYGYGYTF
TGTGCCAGCAGTCAAGAATCATATGGCTATGGCTACACCTTC
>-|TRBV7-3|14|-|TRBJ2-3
CASSLNRGTDTQYF
TGTGCCAGCAGCTTAAACAGGGGCACAGATACGCAGTATTTT
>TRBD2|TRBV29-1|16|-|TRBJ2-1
CSAGALAGGSYNEQFF
TGCAGCGCCGGAGCTCTAGCGGGGGGTTCCTACAATGAGCAGTTCTTC
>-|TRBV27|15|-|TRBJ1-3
CASRLDSYSGNTIYF
TGTGCCAGCAGACTGGACAGCTACTCTGGAAACACCATATATTTT
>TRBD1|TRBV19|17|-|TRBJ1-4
CASSILGQGAPNEKLFF
TGTGCCAGTAGTATCCTCGGACAGGGGGCTCCTAATGAAAAACTGTTTTTT
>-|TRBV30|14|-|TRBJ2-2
CAWSEAGNTGELFF
TGTGCCTGGAGTGAGGCCGGGAACACCGGGGAGCTGTTTTTT
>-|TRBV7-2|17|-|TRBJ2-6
CASSLASGASGANVLTF
TGTGCCAGCAGCTTAGCTTCAGGGGCCTCTGGGGCCAACGTCCTGACTTTC
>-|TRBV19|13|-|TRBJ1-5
CASSIFSHQPQHF
TGTGCCAGTAGTATATTCAGCCATCAGCCCCAGCATTTT
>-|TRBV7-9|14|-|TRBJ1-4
CASSPQATNEKLFF
TGTGCCAGCAGCCCTCAAGCAACTAATGAAAAACTGTTTTTT
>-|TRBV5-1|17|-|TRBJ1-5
CASSLGTGTTSDQPQHF
TGCGCCAGCAGCTTGGGCACCGGGACCACATCCGATCAGCCCCAGCATTTT
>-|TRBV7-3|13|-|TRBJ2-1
CASSTNPANEQFF
TGTGCCAGCAGCACCAACCCCGCAAATGAGCAGTTCTTC
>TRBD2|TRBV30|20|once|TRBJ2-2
CAWSVLRTSGGAMDTGELFF
TGTGCCTGGAGTGTTTTACGGACTAGCGGGGGGGCGATGGACACCGGGGAGCTGTTTTTT